This TCR beta chain was found in a study of T cell repertoires in cytomegalovirus infection. Overall study context: Newly reported HLA-C-restricted and thoroughly characterized HLA-B-restricted CMV epitopes were employed. Indications of both CMV infection and matching HLA type were provided by public TCR beta signatures.

Points from the study as a whole: HLA-C-restricted CMV-specific TCR beta clonotypes were dominant in the ex vivo response.

Each CDR3 protein is one row after TCRdb ran MiXCR on the reads. The sample lists some 800,000 distinct CDR3 sequences; around a third were seen once. Turning to this clonotype: Its antigen is currently unknown.

Between the trimmed V and J ends, which lost 5 bases and 8 bases, there was a span of 15 bases. Looked up from germline, CDR1 is MNHGY and CDR2 is SAAAGT. There are 14 residues in the CDR3. The chain carries TRBV6-8 and TRBJ1-4; D remains unclear. This specimen was cultured CD8+ T cells from PBMCs, taken from culture after CMV antigen stimulation. This sequence was found in a human donor in good health (CMV status not recorded). Some clones in this sample may be carry-over from other donors' samples. CDR3 protein: CASSPLRSIEKLFF. CDR3 coding DNA: TGTGCCAGCAGTCCGCTAAGGAGTATCGAAAAACTGTTTTTT.